The next 2 T cell receptor beta chains were all read from a single sample in a study of a mutant IDH1 vaccine in newly diagnosed glioma. Produced via immunoSEQ multiplex PCR; TCRdb's table is partial and in-frame only. The data contain about 60,000 clones, under 90% of them seen just once; the ten biggest clones take up 3% to 4.5%. This sample's time point: week 11, during vaccination. Each vaccine dose was 300 ug of mutant IDH1 20-mer peptide, with topical imiquimod. These receptors have no known antigen. The material sequenced was PBMCs, taken from a glioma patient whose treatment included an IDH1 peptide vaccine. The receptors were gathered from a man aged 25-45 years with glioma.

The CDR3 region has the DNA TGTGCCAGCAGTGGACCGCACTCTGGAAACACCATATATTTT. It is translated as CASSGPHSGNTIYF. The chain uses TRBV2 and TRBJ1-3; D uncertain. The V and J ends lost 4 bases and 0 bases respectively, with 7 bases between them. The CDR3 loop spans 14 amino acids. CDR1 SNHLY and CDR2 FYNNEI come from the germline V gene.

The V and J genes are TRBV30 and TRBJ1-3, with 7 positions matching TRBD1. V trimming: 1 base; J trimming: 4 bases; junction bases outside the gene matches: 7. Germline V gives CDR1 GTSNPN, CDR2 SVGIG (reference sequence). This CDR3 spans 15 amino acids. The CDR3 nucleotides read TGTGCCTGGAGTGGCCAACAGGGGCTGGGAAACACCATATATTTT. Protein sequence: CAWSGQQGLGNTIYF.